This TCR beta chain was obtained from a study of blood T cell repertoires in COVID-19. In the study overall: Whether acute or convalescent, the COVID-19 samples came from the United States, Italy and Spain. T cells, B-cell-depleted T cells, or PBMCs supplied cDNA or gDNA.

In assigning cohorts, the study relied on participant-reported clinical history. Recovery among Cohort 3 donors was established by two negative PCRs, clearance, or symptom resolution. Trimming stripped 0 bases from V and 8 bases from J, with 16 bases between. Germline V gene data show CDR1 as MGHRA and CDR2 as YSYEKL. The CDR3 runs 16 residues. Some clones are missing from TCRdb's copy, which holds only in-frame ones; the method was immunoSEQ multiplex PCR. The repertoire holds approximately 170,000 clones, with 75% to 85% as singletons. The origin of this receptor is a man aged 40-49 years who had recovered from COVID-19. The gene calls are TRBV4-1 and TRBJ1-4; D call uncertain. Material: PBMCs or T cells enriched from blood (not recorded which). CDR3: CASSQDPGSGGEKLFF. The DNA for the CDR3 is TGCGCCAGCAGCCAAGACCCTGGCAGCGGCGGGGAAAAACTGTTTTTT.